The entry below gives a single T cell receptor (beta chain) sequence along with its context. The antigen remains undetermined. This CDR3 is 16 amino acids long. V was clipped by 4 bases and J by 4 bases; unmatched bases: 8. The germline V gene encodes CDR1 SGHNT and CDR2 YENEEA. From CD4+ cells came CD45RA+ naive and CD45RA-negative memory subsets. The data were obtained in a study of shared clonotypes between healthy human individuals. Study outcomes and limitations: The sole specimen, blood, was sampled, and tissue repertoires likely differ.

Authors' data handling: ImmunoSEQ junction-only sequences lacked quality scores, so their filtering differed. Sequencing was performed with immunoSEQ multiplex PCR; in TCRdb, only in-frame clones are kept and a portion is missing. V and J calls and clone size follow that table, whereas D and trimming were derived from the DNA. The sample has about 2.4 million clones, over 85% seen once. This clonotype was sampled from a man aged 18-30 years in good health. Some clones in this sample may be carry-over from other donors' samples. The specimen sequenced was naive CD4+ T cells from PBMCs. Subset: CD45RA+ positively selected. The V call is TRBV11-3, the J call TRBJ2-1; 9 nucleotides align to TRBD2. CDR3 sequence: CASSSRLADGYNEQFF. CDR3 bases: TGTGCCAGCAGCTCCCGACTAGCGGACGGGTACAATGAGCAGTTCTTC. The full variable domain, rest sourced from reference TRBV11-3 and TRBJ2-1, is EAGVVQSPRYKIIEKKQPVAFWCNPISGHNTLYWYLQNLGQGPELLIRYENEEAVDDSQLPKDRFSAERLKGVDSTLKIQPAELGDSAVYLCASSSRLADGYNEQFFGPGTRLTVL.